This T cell receptor beta chain was profiled in a study of OX40 agonist ivuxolimab in advanced cancers. In the study overall: Those treated in dose escalation had hepatocellular carcinoma, melanoma, renal cell cancer or head and neck cancer. Those enrolled were 80% to 85% male, with a mean age of around 57 years and ages from roughly 20 to 90. Whole-study results and caveats: Normalized T-cell clonal expansion was also low in some nonresponders.

The CDR3 extends over 16 amino acids. J lost 7 bases, V lost 1 base, and 8 bases had no gene match. Per germline, CDR1 SGHAT and CDR2 FQNNGV. About this clone: Its matching antigen is unknown.

Repertoires were generated with immunoSEQ multiplex PCR, while TCRdb's copy carries only in-frame clones and drops some. The sample records tens of thousands of clones, roughly four fifths being singletons. The rearrangement uses TRBV11-2 and TRBJ2-2, with 8 positions matching TRBD2. The source of this sequence is an adult with an advanced solid tumor such as melanoma, head and neck, liver or kidney cancer. Sequenced material: CD4+ or CD8+ T cells sorted from blood, taken in a trial of the OX40 agonist ivuxolimab. The CDR3 nucleotides read TGTGCCAGCAGCTTAGCCCTAGCGGGTCGGAACGGGGAGCTGTTTTTT. Its protein product is CASSLALAGRNGELFF.